One sample yielded the 26 T cell receptor beta chains listed below, sequenced in a study of cytomegalovirus exposure and HLA in healthy donors. Both 60 Vbeta primers and 13 Jbeta primers went into the PCR. Clones were sequenced by immunoSEQ multiplex PCR, and TCRdb holds only the in-frame ones, with some missing. This table has about 43,000 clones, approximately 57% appearing once. Sequenced: PBMCs. These receptors all come from a man aged 55 to 70 in good health and CMV-seropositive.

V and J are TRBV28 and TRBJ2-1; 9 bases align to TRBD2. Germline V gene sequence: CDR1 MDHEN, CDR2 SYDVKM. This CDR3 contains 13 residues. J lost 7 bases, V lost 5 bases, and 3 bases had no gene match. The DNA for the CDR3 is TGTGCCAGCAGTGGGACTAGCCGAAATGAGCAGTTCTTC. This sequence encodes CASSGTSRNEQFF.

The chain has TRBV4-1 and TRBJ2-6; D is possibly TRBD2 (5 bases). From germline, CDR1 is MGHRA and CDR2 YSYEKL. The CDR3 spans 19 residues. V lost 0 bases and J lost 1, with 16 bases in between. The CDR3: CASSQDSGRILSGANVLTF. The CDR3, as DNA: TGCGCCAGCAGCCAAGATTCGGGAAGGATTCTATCTGGGGCCAACGTCCTGACTTTC.

The chain recombines TRBV5-6 with TRBJ2-7; 7 nucleotides match TRBD1. The V gene's germline CDR1 is SGHDT and CDR2 YYEEEE. Germline trimming cut 4 bases from V and 1 base from J; bases unmatched to any gene: 17. The CDR3 has 18 residues. The CDR3 bases are TGTGCCAGCAGCCTAACTAAAGACAGGGCGGTGGGTTCCTACGAGCAGTACTTC. As protein: CASSLTKDRAVGSYEQYF.

The CDR3 sequence: CASSLMAGSYNEQFF. The DNA of the CDR3 is TGTGCCAGCAGCTTAATGGCAGGCTCCTACAATGAGCAGTTCTTC. V usage is TRBV7-9 and J usage is TRBJ2-1; no clear D. Germline CDR1 and CDR2: SEHNR and FQNEAQ (reference sequence). The V and J ends lost 2 bases and 0 bases respectively, with 8 bases between them. The CDR3 totals 15 residues.

V and J are TRBV4-1 and TRBJ1-1; 7 bases agree with TRBD1. This CDR3 is built from 13 residues. V shed 1 base, J shed 10 bases, and the junction held 6 bases outside the gene matches. Germline CDR1 MGHRA, CDR2 YSYEKL. CDR3 amino acids: CASSQVTGSAAFF. The CDR3 DNA follows: TGCGCCAGCAGCCAAGTGACAGGGTCGGCAGCTTTCTTT.

This clone was seen more than once but under ten times. The rearrangement links TRBV2 to TRBJ2-5; 9 positions agree with TRBD2. The J segment lost 1 base and the V segment lost 0 bases, leaving 6 bases of the junction unmatched. The CDR3 runs to 17 residues. Per germline, CDR1 SNHLY and CDR2 FYNNEI. CDR3 protein: CASSEAFLAGFQETQYF. The DNA for the CDR3 is TGTGCCAGCAGTGAAGCTTTCCTAGCGGGGTTCCAAGAGACCCAGTACTTC. Looking up the rest from reference TRBV2 and TRBJ2-5 gives the full variable domain: EPEVTQTPSHQVTQMGQEVILRCVPISNHLYFYWYRQILGQKVEFLVSFYNNEISEKSEIFDDQFSVERPDGSNFTLKIRSTKLEDSAMYFCASSEAFLAGFQETQYFGPGTRLLVL.

The chain's CDR3 is CASSFRVYTIYF. DNA for the CDR3: TGTGCCAGCAGTTTCAGGGTTTACACCATATATTTT. This rearrangement joins TRBV27 to TRBJ1-3; TRBD1 is a possible D gene (5 bases). This CDR3 region has 12 residues. The V gene's germline CDR1 is MNHEY and CDR2 SMNVEV (reference sequence). The germline V and J ends were trimmed by 3 bases and 8 bases, with 8 bases remaining between them.

The chain links TRBV7-2 to TRBJ2-1, with TRBD1 matching over 8 bases. The germline V gene encodes CDR1 SGHTA and CDR2 FQGNSA. V gave up 1 base and J gave up 9 bases; unmatched junction bases: 14. The CDR3 contains 17 residues. This chain's CDR3 is CASSLVGGRGLSGEQFF. The CDR3, as DNA: TGTGCCAGCAGCTTAGTGGGCGGCAGGGGGCTTTCAGGTGAGCAGTTCTTC. Filled out from reference TRBV7-2 and TRBJ2-1, the complete variable domain reads GAGVSQSPSNKVTEKGKDVELRCDPISGHTALYWYRQSLGQGLEFLIYFQGNSAPDKSGLPSDRFSAERTGGSVSTLTIQRTQQEDSAVYLCASSLVGGRGLSGEQFFGPGTRLTVL.

There are a few counts of this clone. CDR3 DNA sequence: TGTGCCAGTAGTATCGGGACTGCCATCACCTACGAGCAGTACTTC. It codes for CASSIGTAITYEQYF. The V and J genes are TRBV19 and TRBJ2-7; D is perhaps TRBD2 (6 bases). Trimming took 3 bases from V and 2 from J, leaving 14 bases between them. The length of the CDR3 is 15 residues. Germline loops: CDR1 LNHDA, CDR2 SQIVND (reference sequence).

The J gene is TRBJ2-5, the V gene TRBV7-6; 8 bases agree with TRBD2. This CDR3 region has 18 residues. The trim removed 5 bases at V and 5 bases at J, leaving 19 bases unmatched. Looked up from germline, CDR1 is SGHVS and CDR2 is FNYEAQ. DNA of the CDR3: TGTGCCAGCAGCCGCTCCGGTTATAAAGCGGGAGCTAGGGAGACCCAGTACTTC. Its protein product is CASSRSGYKAGARETQYF.

This clone turned up a few times. The gene calls are TRBV7-2 and TRBJ2-3; TRBD1 aligns across 7 bases. V shed 1 base and J 1 base; nucleotides not matched to a gene: 2. The CDR3 loop spans 15 amino acids. Germline V CDR1 and CDR2: SGHTA, FQGNSA. As DNA, the CDR3 is TGTGCCAGCAGCTTAGGGGGACAGCGCACAGATACGCAGTATTTT. This translates into CASSLGGQRTDTQYF.

This clone came up a few times. DNA for the CDR3: TGTGCCAGCAGCCCAGCGGGAGGTTATGAGCAGTTCTTC. This encodes CASSPAGGYEQFF. V and J are TRBV5-4 and TRBJ2-1; TRBD2 matches at 9 bases. This CDR3 has 13 residues. The germline CDR1 and CDR2 sequences are SGHNT and YYREEE (reference sequence). J lost 8 bases, V lost 4 bases, and 4 bases had no gene match.

The V call is TRBV5-1, the J call TRBJ1-2, with a tentative D call TRBD1 (6 bases). The CDR3 consists of 14 residues. Per the germline V gene, CDR1 is SGHRS and CDR2 is YFSETQ. V dropped 0 bases and J dropped 8 bases, with 14 bases sitting between them. CDR3 sequence reads: CASSLDRGARGYTF. The DNA for the CDR3 is TGCGCCAGCAGCTTGGACCGGGGGGCAAGGGGCTACACCTTC.

This clone came up a few times. V and J are TRBV6-5 and TRBJ1-6; possible D gene TRBD1, 5 bases. Trimming cost V 0 bases and J 7 bases, with 13 bases left between them. This CDR3 comprises 16 residues. The germline V gene encodes CDR1 MNHEY and CDR2 SVGAGI. CDR3 sequence: CASSYSGQGSNSPLHF. The DNA of the CDR3 is TGTGCCAGCAGTTACTCTGGGCAGGGAAGCAATTCACCCCTCCACTTT.

V is TRBV2 and J is TRBJ2-1; 9 nucleotides line up with TRBD2. Trimming at V came to 7 bases and at J to 6 bases, leaving 4 bases not matched to a gene. CDR1 is SNHLY, CDR2 FYNNEI, per germline. This CDR3 contains 13 residues. In nucleotides, the CDR3 is TGTGCCAGCACCATGGGACTAGCCAATGAGCAGTTCTTC. Encoded protein: CASTMGLANEQFF.

This rearrangement joins TRBV5-5 to TRBJ2-5, with 7 bases fitting TRBD2. The V gene's germline CDR1 is SGHKS and CDR2 YYEKEE (reference sequence). The CDR3 extends over 15 amino acids. The J segment lost 4 bases and the V segment lost 4 bases, leaving 10 bases of the junction unmatched. CDR3 coding DNA: TGTGCCAGCAGCGGAGGGACTACCCAAGGAGAGACCCAGTACTTC. Protein: CASSGGTTQGETQYF.

The V and J genes are TRBV6-1 and TRBJ1-2; TRBD1 matches 7 bases. The length of the CDR3 is 14 residues. V shed 2 bases, J shed 4 bases, and the junction held 4 bases outside the gene matches. CDR1 and CDR2 from the germline V gene are MNHNS and SASEGT. CDR3 sequence reads: CASSEWPGGYGYTF. The CDR3 DNA sequence: TGTGCCAGCAGTGAATGGCCAGGGGGCTATGGCTACACCTTC.

V gene TRBV5-1 combines with J gene TRBJ2-7, with D unclear. V dropped 4 bases and J dropped 0 bases, with 11 bases sitting between them. This CDR3 comprises 14 residues. Germline CDR1 reads SGHRS; CDR2 reads YFSETQ. The CDR3 is CASSMDASSYEQYF. The CDR3 nucleotides read TGCGCCAGCAGCATGGACGCGAGCTCCTACGAGCAGTACTTC.

This clone was seen only a few times. Other nucleotide sequences from this sample produce the same CDR3. This chain joins TRBV7-9 and TRBJ2-7, with a tentative D call TRBD2 (5 bases). CDR3 size: 13 residues. Between the trimmed V and J ends, which lost 4 bases and 3 bases, there was a span of 10 bases. Germline CDR1 SEHNR, CDR2 FQNEAQ (reference sequence). The CDR3: CASSWGEGYEQYF. In nucleotides, the CDR3 is TGTGCCAGCAGCTGGGGAGAGGGCTACGAGCAGTACTTC.

This clone showed up just a few times. The chain links TRBV2 to TRBJ2-7, with D hard to call. The ends were cut back, 0 bases at V and 4 bases at J, with 22 bases in the middle. The CDR3 covers 18 residues. Germline lookup yields CDR1 SNHLY and CDR2 FYNNEI. The CDR3 reads CASSEAPPDSIQRYEQYF. The CDR3 DNA sequence: TGTGCCAGCAGTGAAGCGCCCCCAGACTCGATCCAGAGGTACGAGCAGTACTTC.

The rearrangement uses TRBV6-5 and TRBJ2-1; tentative D call: TRBD2 (5 bases). Trimming pared 6 bases from V and 6 bases from J, leaving 12 bases between. The CDR3 has 13 amino acids. The germline V gene encodes CDR1 MNHEY and CDR2 SVGAGI. CDR3 sequence reads: CASSPLAGNEQFF. CDR3 sequence (DNA): TGTGCCAGCAGCCCTCTAGCAGGCAATGAGCAGTTCTTC.

V and J are TRBV5-4 and TRBJ2-7; 8 nucleotides match TRBD2. The trim removed 3 bases at V and 4 bases at J, leaving 9 bases unmatched. Looked up from germline, CDR1 is SGHNT and CDR2 is YYREEE (reference sequence). This CDR3 is 15 amino acids long. As DNA, the CDR3 is TGTGCCAGCAGCTCGGAGGGTAGCGGGATTTACGAGCAGTACTTC. This encodes CASSSEGSGIYEQYF.

The V gene is TRBV19, the J gene TRBJ2-7; tentative D call: TRBD2 (5 bases). Germline CDR1 LNHDA, CDR2 SQIVND (reference sequence). This CDR3 has 16 amino acids. Trimming removed 4 bases at V and 0 bases at J, with 16 bases between. CDR3 bases: TGTGCCAGTAGTAAATCGAATCGGGGTGGCTCCTACGAGCAGTACTTC. Amino acids: CASSKSNRGGSYEQYF.

This clone has only one observation. The rearrangement joins TRBV5-8 to TRBJ1-3; D not resolved. V lost 0 bases, J lost 0 bases, and 13 bases lay in between. CDR3 length: 17 amino acids. The germline V gene encodes CDR1 SGHTS and CDR2 YDEGEE. The CDR3 sequence is CASSLEYGGNSGNTIYF. The CDR3, as DNA: TGTGCCAGCAGCTTGGAATATGGAGGGAACTCTGGAAACACCATATATTTT. The full variable domain, in which reference TRBV5-8 and TRBJ1-3 provide the parts outside the CDR3, is EAGVTQSPTHLIKTRGQQATLRCSPISGHTSVYWYQQALGLGLQFLLWYDEGEERNRGNFPPRFSGRQFPNYSSELNVNALELEDSALYLCASSLEYGGNSGNTIYFGEGSWLTVV.

This clone was picked up one time. The chain links TRBV19 to TRBJ2-1, with 15 bases that match TRBD2. V lost 5 bases to trimming and J lost 13 bases; unmatched junction nucleotides: 6. Germline CDR1 LNHDA, CDR2 SQIVND (reference sequence). There are 14 residues in the CDR3. The CDR3 DNA follows: TGTGCCAGTAGTTCCGGGACTAGCGGGAGGTTACAGTTCTTC. Amino acid sequence: CASSSGTSGRLQFF.

This clone was recorded a few times. J is TRBJ2-1 and V is TRBV29-1; 7 nucleotides match TRBD1. Unmatched junction bases numbered 5, after V lost 4 bases and J lost 5 bases. The germline CDR1 and CDR2 sequences are SQVTM and ANQGSEA. The CDR3 has 13 amino acids. The CDR3 DNA follows: TGCAGCGTTGTTACAGGGGCCCACAATGAGCAGTTCTTC. Its translation: CSVVTGAHNEQFF.